This T cell receptor (beta chain) was sequenced for a study of response to subunit inactivated influenza vaccine. Study results and limitations: The authors proposed limited new T cell recruitment per seasonal influenza vaccination.

MiXCR, run by TCRdb on the RT-PCR reads, gives a single entry per CDR3 protein. Of roughly 570,000 distinct CDR3 sequences listed, over 10% are singletons. At least ten counts were recorded for this clonotype. The target antigen is unknown. The TCR originated in a man aged 50 or older who received an inactivated influenza vaccine. The material sequenced was PBMCs from blood, taken 35 to 45 days after vaccination.

CDR3: CASRGSGSSSEQYF. The CDR3 bases are TGTGCCAGCAGAGGGAGCGGGAGTTCTTCCGAGCAGTACTTC. The gene calls are TRBV12-3 or TRBV12-4 and TRBJ2-7; 8 bases match TRBD2. The V gene end was trimmed by 6 bases and the J gene end by 6 bases; junction bases not matched to a gene: 10. This CDR3 is 14 amino acids long.